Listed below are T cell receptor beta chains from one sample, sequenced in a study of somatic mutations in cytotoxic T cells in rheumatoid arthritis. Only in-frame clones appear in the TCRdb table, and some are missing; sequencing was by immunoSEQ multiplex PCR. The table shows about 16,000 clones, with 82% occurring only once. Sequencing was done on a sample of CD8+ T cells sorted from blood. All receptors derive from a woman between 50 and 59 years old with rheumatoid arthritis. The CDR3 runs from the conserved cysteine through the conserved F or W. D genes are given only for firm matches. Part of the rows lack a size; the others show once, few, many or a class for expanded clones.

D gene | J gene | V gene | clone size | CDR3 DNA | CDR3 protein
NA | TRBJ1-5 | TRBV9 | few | TGTGCCAGCAGCGTAGGGACTGCCAGCAATCAGCCCCAGCATTTT | CASSVGTASNQPQHF
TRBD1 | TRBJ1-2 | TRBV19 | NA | TGTGCCAGCAGCAGGGGGCTTGATAACTATGGCTACACCTTC | CASSRGLDNYGYTF
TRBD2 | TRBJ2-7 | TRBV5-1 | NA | TGCGCCAGCAGCTCCGGGACTACCTACGAGCAGTACTTC | CASSSGTTYEQYF
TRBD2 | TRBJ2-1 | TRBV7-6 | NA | TGTGCCAGCAGCGCGGCGGGGGAGGGTGAGCAGTTCTTC | CASSAAGEGEQFF
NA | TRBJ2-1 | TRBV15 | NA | TGTGCCACCAGCAGAGATCGAGCGGCGTATTCCTACAATGAGCAGTTCTTC | CATSRDRAAYSYNEQFF
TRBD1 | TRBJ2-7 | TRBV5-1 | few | TGCGCCAGCAGCACGGCCCTGGACAGGGGGAGCTCCTACGAGCAGTACTTC | CASSTALDRGSSYEQYF
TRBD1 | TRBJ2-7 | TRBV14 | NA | TGTGCCAGCAGCCCTCGGGACAGGGGGCCCGAGCAGTACTTC | CASSPRDRGPEQYF
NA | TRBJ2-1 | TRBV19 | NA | TGTGCCAGTAGGGATGGGGTGAGCTCCTACAATGAGCAGTTCTTC | CASRDGVSSYNEQFF
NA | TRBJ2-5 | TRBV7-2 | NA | TGTGCCAGCAGCTTAGCGGGGATGGAGACCCAGTACTTC | CASSLAGMETQYF
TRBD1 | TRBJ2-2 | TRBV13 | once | TGTGCCAGCAGCTTACAACAGGGGACGAGGGAGCTGTTTTTT | CASSLQQGTRELFF
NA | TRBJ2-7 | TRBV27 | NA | TGTGCCAGCAGTTCGCCCAGAGAAGGCAACTACGAGCAGTACTTC | CASSSPREGNYEQYF
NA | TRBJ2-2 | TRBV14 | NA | TGTGCCAGCAGCCCCCCCCCGACTCACGTAAACACCGGGGAGCTGTTTTTT | CASSPPPTHVNTGELFF
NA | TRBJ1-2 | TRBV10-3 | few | TGTGCCACACCGGACGGGGACTATGGCTACACCTTC | CATPDGDYGYTF
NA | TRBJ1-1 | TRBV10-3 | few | TGTGCCATCAGTGAGGGGAACACTGAAGCTTTCTTT | CAISEGNTEAFF
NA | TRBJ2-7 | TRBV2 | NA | TGTGCCAGCAGTGAAGCGGGTACCTACGAGCAGTACTTC | CASSEAGTYEQYF
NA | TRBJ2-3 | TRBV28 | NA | TGTGCCAGCAGTTCCCCTACCGTGGGAGTGACAGATACGCAGTATTTT | CASSSPTVGVTDTQYF
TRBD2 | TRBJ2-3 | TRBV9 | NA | TGTGCCAGCAGCCCATATCCGGGACTAGGAGGCACAGATACGCAGTATTTT | CASSPYPGLGGTDTQYF
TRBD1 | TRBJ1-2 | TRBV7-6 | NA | TGTGCCAGCAGCCGCCTCCCTCCCGCGGGACAGGACAACTATGGCTACACCTTC | CASSRLPPAGQDNYGYTF
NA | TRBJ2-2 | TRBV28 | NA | TGTGCCAGCAGTTTATTCGTAGGTTTCAGGGCCGGGGAGCTGTTTTTT | CASSLFVGFRAGELFF
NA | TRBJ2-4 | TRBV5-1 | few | TGCGCCAGCACCCACGGGGACATTCAGTACTTC | CASTHGDIQYF
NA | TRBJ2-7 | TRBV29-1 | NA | TGCAGCGTTGAAGGGCAGGCCTACGAGCAGTACTTC | CSVEGQAYEQYF
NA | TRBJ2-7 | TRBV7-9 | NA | TGTGCCAGCAGCTCCCTCGGGAACGAGCAGTACTTC | CASSSLGNEQYF
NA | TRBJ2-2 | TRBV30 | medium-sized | TGTGCCTGGATACAGTCGAACACCGGGGAGCTGTTTTTT | CAWIQSNTGELFF
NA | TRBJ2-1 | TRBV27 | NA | TGTGCCAGCAGTGCCCCGCACCTCGACAATGAGCAGTTCTTC | CASSAPHLDNEQFF
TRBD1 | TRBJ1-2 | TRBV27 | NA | TGTGCCAGCAGTTCACGGACAGGGAGAGATGGCTACACCTTC | CASSSRTGRDGYTF
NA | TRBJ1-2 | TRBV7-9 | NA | TGTGCCAGCAGCCCGCGGTCAGGTGGCTACACCTTC | CASSPRSGGYTF
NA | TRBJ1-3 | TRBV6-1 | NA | TGTGCCAGCAGTGAATTCGTGGACTCTGGAAACACCATATATTTT | CASSEFVDSGNTIYF
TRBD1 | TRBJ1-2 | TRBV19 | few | TGTGCCAGTAGTATAGATGGGACAGGGACCGGCTACACCTTC | CASSIDGTGTGYTF
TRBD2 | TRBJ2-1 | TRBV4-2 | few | TGTGCCAGCAGCCAAGAAAAACGACTAGCGGGAATTCCCTACAATGAGCAGTTCTTC | CASSQEKRLAGIPYNEQFF
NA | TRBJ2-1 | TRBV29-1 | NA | TGCAGCGTCCAAGGTGGAGACTCCTACAATGAGCAGTTCTTC | CSVQGGDSYNEQFF
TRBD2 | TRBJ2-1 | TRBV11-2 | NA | TGTGCCAGCAGCTTATCCCTAACCCCTAGCGGCTTTTACAATGAGCAGTTCTTC | CASSLSLTPSGFYNEQFF
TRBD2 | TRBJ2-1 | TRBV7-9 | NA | TGTGCCAGCAGCGTAGCGGGGGGGCCGTTGGATGAGCAGTTCTTC | CASSVAGGPLDEQFF
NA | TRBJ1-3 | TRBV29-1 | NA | TGCAGCGTAGCAGGATGGGATAACACCATATATTTT | CSVAGWDNTIYF
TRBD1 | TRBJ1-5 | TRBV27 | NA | TGTGCCAGCAGTCTGAGACAGGGAGGACAGCCCCAGCATTTT | CASSLRQGGQPQHF
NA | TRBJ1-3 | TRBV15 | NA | TGTGCCACCAGCAGAGATCGTAGTGGGCCTGGAAACACCATATATTTT | CATSRDRSGPGNTIYF
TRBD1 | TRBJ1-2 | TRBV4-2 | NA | TGTGCCAGCAGTTTAGGACAGGAGTTCGGAGGCTACACCTTC | CASSLGQEFGGYTF
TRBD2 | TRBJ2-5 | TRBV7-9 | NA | TGTGCCAGCAGTTCTAGCGGGAGGCTACAAGAGACCCAGTACTTC | CASSSSGRLQETQYF
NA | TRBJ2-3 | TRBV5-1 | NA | TGCGCCAGCAGCTTGGTAGGCAGGGGTTCCACAGATACGCAGTATTTT | CASSLVGRGSTDTQYF
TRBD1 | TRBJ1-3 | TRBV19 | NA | TGTGCCAGTAGTACTCGACAGGGCCCAGGAAACACCATATATTTT | CASSTRQGPGNTIYF
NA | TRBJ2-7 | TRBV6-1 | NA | TGTGCCAGCATTTTTGAGACTGGACCCTACGAGCAGTACTTC | CASIFETGPYEQYF
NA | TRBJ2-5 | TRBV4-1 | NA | TGCGCCAGCAGCCAAGTGGTTATATCCGAGACCCAGTACTTC | CASSQVVISETQYF
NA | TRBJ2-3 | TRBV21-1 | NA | TGTGCCCGCCAACCCTCGTGTAGCACAGATACGCAGTATTTT | CARQPSCSTDTQYF
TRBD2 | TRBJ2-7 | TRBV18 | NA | TGTGCCAGCTCACTCTCCGCGGGGGATAGCGGGAGATTATACGAGCAGTACTTC | CASSLSAGDSGRLYEQYF
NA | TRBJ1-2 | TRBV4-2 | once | TGTGCCAGCAGCCCAACAGCTGGGGGCTACACCTTC | CASSPTAGGYTF
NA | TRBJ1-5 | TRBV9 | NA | TGTGCCAGCAGCGTGGGGGACGCCGACAATCAGCCCCAGCATTTT | CASSVGDADNQPQHF
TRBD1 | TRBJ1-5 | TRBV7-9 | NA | TGTGCCAGCAGCGGGACAGGGGGGGATCAGCCCCAGCATTTT | CASSGTGGDQPQHF